This entry features one T cell receptor (beta chain) sequence. Its antigen is currently unknown. This CDR3 is also generated by other DNA sequences in the sample. The repertoire was sequenced with immunoSEQ multiplex PCR; TCRdb's copy has only in-frame clones and lacks some. The sample includes 2 million to 3 million clones, 90% to 95% of them seen just once. This specimen belongs to a study of shared clonotypes between healthy human individuals. Negatively enriched CD4+ T cells were divided by CD45RA into naive and memory. Germline V lookup: CDR1 SNHLY, CDR2 FYNNEI. Trimming removed 7 bases from V and 4 bases from J, with 6 bases in between. The CDR3 has 11 residues. General study results and limits: Sampling used blood alone; tissue repertoires probably differ. Generally, estimated richness proved larger in naive subsets than it did in memory subsets.

V is TRBV2 and J is TRBJ2-3, with D unresolved. The clonotype comes from a man between 18 and 35 years old in good health. Some clones in this sample may be carry-over from other donors' samples. The sample taken for sequencing was naive CD4+ T cells from PBMCs. Subset of the sample: CD45RA+ positively selected. The CDR3 protein is CASTNADTQYF. CDR3 in DNA: TGTGCCAGCACCAACGCAGATACGCAGTATTTT.